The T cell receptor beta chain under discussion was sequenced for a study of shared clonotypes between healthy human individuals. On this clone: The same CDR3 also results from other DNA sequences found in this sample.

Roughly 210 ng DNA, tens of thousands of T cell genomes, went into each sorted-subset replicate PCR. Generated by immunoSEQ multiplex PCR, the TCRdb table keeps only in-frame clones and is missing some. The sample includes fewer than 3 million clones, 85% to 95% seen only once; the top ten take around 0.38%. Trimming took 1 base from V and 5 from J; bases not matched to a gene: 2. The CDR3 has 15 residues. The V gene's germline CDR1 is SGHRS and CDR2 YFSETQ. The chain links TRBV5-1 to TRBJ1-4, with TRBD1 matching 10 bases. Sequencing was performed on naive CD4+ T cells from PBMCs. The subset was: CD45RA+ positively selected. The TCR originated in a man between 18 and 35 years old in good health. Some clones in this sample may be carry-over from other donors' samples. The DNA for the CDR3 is TGCGCCAGCAGCTTGACGGGACAGGGGAATGAAAAACTGTTTTTT. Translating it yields CASSLTGQGNEKLFF.